At least ten counts were recorded for the clone carrying this T cell receptor (beta chain). In the ophthalmopathy cohort, Clinical Activity Score was at least 3, NOSPECS grade at least 4, and duration under 3 months. This sample was taken from a study of T cells in Graves' hyperthyroidism and ophthalmopathy. Overall study: Before any treatment, at initial diagnosis, peripheral blood was collected.

RNA transcripts yielded amplified TCR beta CDR3 regions. First-round RT-PCR of the TCR CDR3 relied on the HTBI primer set. TCRdb reprocessed the multiplex PCR reads via MiXCR and lists one record per CDR3 protein. Of a few hundred thousand distinct CDR3 sequences in the sample, approximately 14% are singletons; the top ten hold 30% to 40%. CDR1 is SGHKS, CDR2 YYEKEE, per germline (reference sequence). V lost 5 bases to trimming and J lost 7 bases, with 12 bases between them. The CDR3 length is 13 residues. This TCR derives from a woman in her thirties or forties with Graves' ophthalmopathy. The sample consisted of blood. The chain combines TRBV5-5 with TRBJ2-2; D is ambiguous. In DNA, the CDR3 is TGTGCCAGCAGACTAACCGCTGGCGGGGAGCTGTTTTTT. Its protein is CASRLTAGGELFF.